The 25 T cell receptor beta chains below all came from one sample that was sequenced in a study of blood T cells in healthy people across ages. Next came a second PCR, run for about 7 to 12 cycles, which used a sample-barcoded 5' primer along with a J-beta primer mix. TCRdb analysed the 5' RACE reads with MiXCR anew, one entry per CDR3 protein. The data show some 760,000 distinct CDR3 sequences, 25% seen once. This sample also appeared in a second study, on T cells of mothers and their children.

Specimen: blood. The receptors were sampled from a boy aged 5 to 17 in good health.

V gene TRBV12-3 or TRBV12-4 combines with J gene TRBJ2-7; D not resolved. V was shortened by 3 bases and J by 2 bases, with 8 bases between the two germline ends. The CDR3 loop spans 13 amino acids. In DNA, the CDR3 is TGTGCCAGCAGTTTCGCATTCGCCTACGAGCAGTACTTC. This codes for CASSFAFAYEQYF.

This chain joins TRBV6-5 and TRBJ1-4; no clear D gene. The CDR3 is 13 residues long. The germline V gene encodes CDR1 MNHEY and CDR2 SVGAGI. The ends were cut back, 7 bases at V and 7 bases at J, with 13 bases in the middle. CDR3 loop: CASKVGNTEKLFF. DNA for the CDR3: TGTGCCAGCAAGGTGGGGAATACTGAAAAACTGTTTTTT.

The V call is TRBV12-3 or TRBV12-4, the J call TRBJ2-3; D is uncertain. CDR3 length: 13 amino acids. Deletions cut 6 bases from V and 0 bases from J, with 7 bases between. This chain's CDR3 is CASSTWSTDTQYF. CDR3 coding DNA: TGTGCCAGCAGCACTTGGAGCACAGATACGCAGTATTTT.

This clonotype was picked up a small number of times. The chain combines TRBV4-2 with TRBJ2-7; 12 bases align to TRBD2. V shed 2 bases and J 6 bases; nucleotides not matched to a gene: 5. The CDR3 length is 15 residues. Germline CDR1 LGHNA, CDR2 YNFKEQ. The DNA for the CDR3 is TGTGCCAGCAGCCAAAGACGACTAGCGGGAGTCGAGCAGTACTTC. Translation: CASSQRRLAGVEQYF.

The chain has TRBV11-3 and TRBJ1-1, with D uncertain. CDR3 length: 14 residues. Germline values: CDR1 SGHNT, CDR2 YENEEA. Trimming took 5 bases from V and 3 from J, leaving 13 bases between them. This CDR3 reads CASSPPLVDTEAFF. CDR3 nucleotide sequence: TGTGCCAGCAGCCCTCCCTTGGTGGACACTGAAGCTTTCTTT. Full variable domain (rest looked up from reference TRBV11-3 and TRBJ1-1): EAGVVQSPRYKIIEKKQPVAFWCNPISGHNTLYWYLQNLGQGPELLIRYENEEAVDDSQLPKDRFSAERLKGVDSTLKIQPAELGDSAVYLCASSPPLVDTEAFFGQGTRLTVV.

The V and J genes are TRBV20-1 and TRBJ2-1; D is ambiguous. This CDR3 is 13 amino acids long. In germline, CDR1 is DFQATT, CDR2 SNEGSKA (reference sequence). Trimming took off 3 bases at V and 10 bases at J, with 16 bases between the two ends. The CDR3 DNA is TGCAGTGCTAGGGCCCTCGGCTTGGCGGAGCAGTTCTTC. It translates to CSARALGLAEQFF.

The rearrangement links TRBV25-1 to TRBJ2-5; D may correspond to TRBD1 or TRBD2 (5 bases each). The J call is doubtful: the DNA matches TRBJ2-1 better. The CDR3 spans 15 residues. Germline CDR1 reads MGHDK; CDR2 reads SYGVNS. This chain's CDR3 is CASSDPGTLGNEQFF. In DNA form, the CDR3 reads TGTGCCAGCAGCGATCCCGGGACCCTGGGGAATGAGCAGTTCTTC.

This clonotype was seen only a few times. The rearrangement joins TRBV5-5 to TRBJ1-1; no reliable D call. V was clipped by 4 bases and J by 1 base, with 8 bases between them. Germline V CDR1 and CDR2: SGHKS, YYEKEE (reference sequence). The CDR3 extends over 13 amino acids. The CDR3 DNA is TGTGCCAGCAGCCGGGAGAGGAACACTGAAGCTTTCTTT. Translation gives CASSRERNTEAFF.

The V call is TRBV15, the J call TRBJ1-5; the match to TRBD1 covers 7 bases. Germline trimming cut 1 base from V and 7 bases from J; bases unmatched to any gene: 4. The CDR3 spans 14 residues. Looked up from germline, CDR1 is LNHNV and CDR2 is YYDKDF (reference sequence). In DNA, the CDR3 is TGTGCCACCAGCAGAGGTAACAGGGGACAGCCCCAGCATTTT. Residues: CATSRGNRGQPQHF.

This chain connects TRBV20-1 to TRBJ2-5; 12 bases line up with TRBD2. Unmatched junction bases numbered 8, after V lost 5 bases and J lost 7 bases. The germline gives CDR1 DFQATT, CDR2 SNEGSKA (reference sequence). This CDR3 has 14 residues. The CDR3 here is CSAGASGGALTQYF. DNA of the CDR3: TGCAGTGCTGGGGCTAGCGGGGGGGCCTTGACCCAGTACTTC.

The CDR3 DNA reads as TGCAGCGTTGAAGATCAGGGCGAGCAGTTCTTC. This sequence encodes CSVEDQGEQFF. J is TRBJ2-1 and V is TRBV29-1, with D perhaps matching TRBD1 (5 bases). Trimming pared 0 bases from V and 10 bases from J, leaving 7 bases between. Germline V CDR1 and CDR2: SQVTM, ANQGSEA. This CDR3 is 11 amino acids long.

This clonotype came up a few times. The V gene is TRBV20-1, the J gene TRBJ2-5; TRBD1 agrees at 11 bases. Per the germline V gene, CDR1 is DFQATT and CDR2 is SNEGSKA (reference sequence). The CDR3 has 14 residues. Germline trimming cut 6 bases from V and 5 bases from J; bases unmatched to any gene: 8. The CDR3 nucleotides read TGCAGTGCCACCAACCGGGACAGGGGGGAGACCCAGTACTTC. It yields the protein CSATNRDRGETQYF.

DNA of the CDR3: TGTGCCAGCAGTTTAGCCGACAGCTACTATGGCTACACCTTC. Translation: CASSLADSYYGYTF. The chain is built from TRBV12-3 or TRBV12-4 and TRBJ1-2, with TRBD1 as a possible D gene (5 bases). The CDR3 consists of 14 residues. V gave up 0 bases and J gave up 3 bases, with 8 bases separating them.

The rearrangement links TRBV6-5 to TRBJ2-1; 14 nucleotides agree with TRBD2. J lost 0 bases, V lost 2 bases, and 3 bases had no gene match. Per germline, CDR1 MNHEY and CDR2 SVGAGI. This CDR3 comprises 18 residues. CDR3 residues: CASSYGLAGGSSYNEQFF. The CDR3 bases are TGTGCCAGCAGTTACGGACTAGCGGGGGGTAGCTCCTACAATGAGCAGTTCTTC.

The V call is TRBV4-3, the J call TRBJ2-5; 10 positions match TRBD1. The J call may be in error: the DNA end matches TRBJ2-7 better. CDR1 is LGHNA and CDR2 is YSLEER in the germline V gene. There are 16 residues in the CDR3. CDR3 nucleotides: TGCGCCAGCAGCCAATTCCGGGACAGGGGATTCTACGAGCAGTACTTC. Translating it yields CASSQFRDRGFYEQYF.

The V call is TRBV7-3, the J call TRBJ2-3, with TRBD2 identical over 13 bases. CDR1 and CDR2 (germline): SGHTA, FQGTGA. The junction had 3 bases not matched to a gene; V was cut back by 4 bases and J by 2 bases. The CDR3 is made up of 16 amino acids. Here the CDR3 reads CASSSGLAGLTDTQYF. The CDR3 nucleotides read TGTGCCAGCAGCTCGGGACTAGCGGGACTCACAGATACGCAGTATTTT.

This clonotype was seen only a few times. V gene TRBV6-2 or TRBV6-3 combines with J gene TRBJ1-1; D not resolved. V lost 2 bases and J lost 2, with 9 bases in between. The CDR3 consists of 14 residues. Germline V gene data show CDR1 as MNHEY and CDR2 as SVGEGT. DNA of the CDR3: TGTGCCAGCAGTTACCTACAGCCCAACACTGAAGCTTTCTTT. Translated: CASSYLQPNTEAFF.

The rearrangement joins TRBV25-1 to TRBJ2-3; weak D call: TRBD1 (6 bases). V dropped 4 bases and J dropped 1 base, with 12 bases sitting between them. This CDR3 contains 15 residues. Germline-derived CDR1 and CDR2 are MGHDK and SYGVNS. The CDR3 region is CASSADQGRTDTQYF. For the CDR3, the DNA is TGTGCCAGCAGTGCCGACCAGGGGCGCACAGATACGCAGTATTTT.

This clonotype was seen more than once but under ten times. The V gene is TRBV20-1, the J gene TRBJ2-5, with a possible D match to TRBD2 (6 bases). Germline CDR1 is DFQATT and CDR2 is SNEGSKA (reference sequence). Trimming stripped 3 bases from V and 3 bases from J, with 17 bases between. The CDR3 runs to 15 residues. The CDR3 DNA sequence: TGCAGTGCTAGGTCCTACCGGGACTCTGAAGAGACCCAGTACTTC. Residues: CSARSYRDSEETQYF.

The chain has TRBV6-5 and TRBJ2-2; no firm D call. V was cut by 7 bases and J by 4 bases, with 10 bases left in between. The CDR3 sequence is 13 residues long. Looked up from germline, CDR1 is MNHEY and CDR2 is SVGAGI. CDR3 coding DNA: TGTGCCAGCACCAACGCTGCCACCGGGGAGCTGTTTTTT. It codes for CASTNAATGELFF.

The genes are TRBV12-5 and TRBJ1-5; D is unresolved. V was shortened by 2 bases and J by 2 bases, with 13 bases between the two germline ends. The CDR3 is made up of 16 amino acids. Germline CDR1 reads LGHNT; CDR2 reads FRNRAP. The CDR3 coding sequence is TGTGCTAGTGGTTTGTTCCCCGAAGGTGGCAATCAGCCCCAGCATTTT. Residues: CASGLFPEGGNQPQHF.

The rearrangement links TRBV6-5 to TRBJ1-6; D unresolved. The CDR3 covers 15 residues. CDR1 MNHEY and CDR2 SVGAGI come from the germline V gene. V lost 9 bases to trimming and J lost 5 bases, with 17 bases between them. The CDR3 coding sequence is TGTGCCAGTACAGACGGGCACTGGGATAATTCACCCCTCCACTTT. Encoded protein: CASTDGHWDNSPLHF.

The chain is built from TRBV3-1 and TRBJ2-3; D is uncertain. V lost 2 bases to trimming and J lost 6 bases, with 9 bases between them. The germline CDR1 and CDR2 sequences are LGHDT and YNNKEL (reference sequence). The CDR3 is 13 residues long. CDR3 amino acids: CASSQLFGDTQYF. CDR3 coding DNA: TGTGCCAGCAGCCAACTCTTTGGGGATACGCAGTATTTT.

The chain carries TRBV28 and TRBJ2-7, with 7 bases aligning to TRBD1. J gave up 4 bases and V 4 bases, and 7 bases lay outside the gene matches. Germline V gene data show CDR1 as MDHEN and CDR2 as SYDVKM. The CDR3 runs 14 residues. In nucleotides, the CDR3 is TGTGCCAGCAGTTCGGGACAGAAGATATACGAGCAGTACTTC. Translated, it gives CASSSGQKIYEQYF. The full variable domain, in which reference TRBV28 and TRBJ2-7 provide the parts outside the CDR3, is DVKVTQSSRYLVKRTGEKVFLECVQDMDHENMFWYRQDPGLGLRLIYFSYDVKMKEKGDIPEGYSVSREKKERFSLILESASTNQTSMYLCASSSGQKIYEQYFGPGTRLTVT.

V usage is TRBV14 and J usage is TRBJ2-5, with a tentative D call TRBD2 (7 bases). V was cut by 4 bases and J by 5 bases, with 26 bases left in between. The V gene's germline CDR1 is SGHDN and CDR2 FVKESK. The CDR3 extends over 18 amino acids. CDR3 nucleotide sequence: TGTGCCAGCAGCCCCGGCGGGGGCGCAACCTACTGGTCGGAGACCCAGTACTTC. Amino acid sequence: CASSPGGGATYWSETQYF.